Given below is one T cell receptor beta chain in context. The data belong to a study of blood T cell repertoires in COVID-19. Method: immunoSEQ multiplex PCR; TCRdb's copy keeps in-frame clones and lacks some. Here the sample spans 71,000 or so clones, about four fifths being singletons. This sequence originates from a man aged 65-85 years with acute or convalescent COVID-19. The sequenced sample consisted of peripheral blood.

The CDR3 nucleotides are TGTGCCAGCTCACCAGCGGATTATGGTGGGAATTCACCCCTCCACTTT. Protein product: CASSPADYGGNSPLHF. This chain connects TRBV18 to TRBJ1-6; D ambiguous. The germline V and J ends were trimmed by 2 bases and 7 bases, with 15 bases remaining between them. CDR1 and CDR2 (germline): KGHSH, LQKENI. CDR3 length: 16 amino acids.